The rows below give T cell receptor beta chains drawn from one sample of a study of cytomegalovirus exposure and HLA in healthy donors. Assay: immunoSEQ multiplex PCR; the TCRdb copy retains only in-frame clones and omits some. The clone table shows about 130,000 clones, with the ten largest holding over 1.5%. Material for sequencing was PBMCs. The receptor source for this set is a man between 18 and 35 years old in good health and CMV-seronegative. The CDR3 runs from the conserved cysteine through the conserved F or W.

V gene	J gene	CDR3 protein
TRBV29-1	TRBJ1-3	CSVVGGGFGGNTIYF
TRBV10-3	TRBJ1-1	CAISREATEAFF
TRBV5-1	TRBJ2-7	CASSGGEVSYEQYF
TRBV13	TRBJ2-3	CASSLAVAGVADTQYF
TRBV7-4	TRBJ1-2	CASSPEGTGLHYGYTF
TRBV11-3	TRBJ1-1	CASSLRGTEAFF
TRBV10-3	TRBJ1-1	CATDSGQSNTEAFF
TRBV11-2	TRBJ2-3	CASSSDGRGGSDTQYF
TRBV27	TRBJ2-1	CASSRSGGLVNEQFF
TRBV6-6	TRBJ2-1	CASSALPSYYNEQFF
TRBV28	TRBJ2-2	CASSLSGRIGEAGELFF
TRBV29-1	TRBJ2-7	CSVAGQAYEQYF
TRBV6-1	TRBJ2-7	CASSEEFGEGRVYEQYF
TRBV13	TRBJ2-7	CASSSFLQGSYEQYF
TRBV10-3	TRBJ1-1	CAISGTGDSEAFF
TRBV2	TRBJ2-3	CAVQGKTGGASTDTQYF
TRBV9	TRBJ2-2	CASSLGHSQDTGELFF
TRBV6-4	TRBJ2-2	CASSHRDTGELFF
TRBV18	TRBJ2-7	CASSPTSIGLAGPNEQYF
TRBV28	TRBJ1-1	CASKWFGTGSYEAFF
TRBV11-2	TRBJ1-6	CASRYRGQGSPLHF
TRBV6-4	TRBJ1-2	CASSSDRANYGYTF
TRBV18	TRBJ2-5	CASSVLGTSVQETQYF
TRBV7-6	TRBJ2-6	CASSSTVSGANVLTF
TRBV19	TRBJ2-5	CASRRDSQETQYF
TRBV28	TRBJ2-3	CASSYFTDTQYF
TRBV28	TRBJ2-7	CASTQALRDEQYF
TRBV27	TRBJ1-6	CASSLREINNSPLHF
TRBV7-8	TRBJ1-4	CASSFFEEKLFF